Listed here is a single T cell receptor (beta chain). Its antigen is not yet known. No per-base quality is available; no much larger clone lies one base away. For CDR1 and CDR2, the germline V gene lists MNHNS and SASEGT. There are 13 amino acids in the CDR3, from cysteine to phenylalanine inclusive. The entry retains the CDR3 DNA only, 39 bases that are in frame from base 1. The junction carries 9 bases between V and J, which are trimmed by 3 bases and 7 bases respectively. This record comes from a study of T cell repertoires in cytomegalovirus infection (dated by TCRdb to between 2019 and 2020). At the level of the whole study: Because public TCR beta signatures pointed to carriage of CMV infection together with the matching HLA type, the HLA type of each donor mattered for the analysis. Here is what the overall study found, with its caveats: The ex vivo response was dominated by HLA-C-restricted CMV-specific TCR beta clonotypes, which also provided the single most frequent clonotype in two of eight donors. Cumulative frequency of public TCR beta family members discriminated carriers of CMV infection plus the relevant HLA type in this cohort and an independent 352-donor cohort.

Data came from an Illumina HiSeq 1500. TCRdb reran the public reads through fastp at Q25 and MiXCR, keeping productive beta chains. A single entry per CDR3 protein holds the most common genes and DNA from its merged rows. This sample is represented by some 680,000 distinct CDR3 sequences; approximately 34% of them were singletons. The top ten clonotypes cover under 3.5% of the sample. This chain joins TRBV6-1 to TRBJ1-4; the best D guess is TRBD1, with 5 bases matching. The sequence was collected from a human donor in good health (CMV status not recorded). Some clones in this sample may be carry-over from other donors' samples. Specimen: PBMCs. For the CDR3, the sequence is CASSDRVAEKLFF. In nucleotides, the sequence is TGTGCCAGCAGTGACAGGGTGGCTGAAAAACTGTTTTTT.